This T cell receptor (beta chain) was profiled in a study of cytomegalovirus exposure and HLA in healthy donors. Overall study results and limits: Across all donors, roughly uniform sequencing depth was an assumption of the presence/absence analyses.

Comments on this clone: Its specificity is not known.

PCR was performed using 60 Vbeta and 13 Jbeta primers. The repertoire was sequenced with immunoSEQ multiplex PCR; TCRdb's copy has only in-frame clones and lacks some. The sample records 200,000 or so clones, approximately 80% being singletons. The CDR3 has 14 amino acids. The germline V and J ends were trimmed by 4 bases and 2 bases, with 12 bases remaining between them. Per the germline V gene, CDR1 is SGDLS and CDR2 is YYNGEE. The specimen sequenced was PBMCs. This sequence joins TRBV9 and TRBJ1-2; D is perhaps TRBD1 (6 bases). The TCR was taken from a girl between 5 and 17 years old in good health and CMV-seronegative. The CDR3: CASSSDRLNYGYTF. CDR3 DNA: TGTGCCAGCAGCTCCGACAGGTTGAACTATGGCTACACCTTC. Full variable domain (remainder filled in from reference TRBV9 and TRBJ1-2): DSGVTQTPKHLITATGQRVTLRCSPRSGDLSVYWYQQSLDQGLQFLIQYYNGEERAKGNILERFSAQQFPDLHSELNLSSLELGDSALYFCASSSDRLNYGYTFGSGTRLTVV.